Sequencing of this TCR beta chain was carried out in a study of OX40 agonist ivuxolimab in advanced cancers. Turning to the overall study: Ivuxolimab, which targeted the costimulatory receptor OX40 (CD134), was an agonistic, fully human IgG2 monoclonal antibody. Of the approximately 50 patients in dose escalation, about 20 had hepatocellular carcinoma, some 15 had melanoma, 9 had renal cell carcinoma and 9 had head and neck cancer. The paper covers the monotherapy dose-escalation part of the phase I ivuxolimab trial, which included N ≈ 50 patients. Intravenous ivuxolimab was administered to patients every 2 weeks at six dose levels: 0.01, 0.1, 0.3, 1.5, 3 and 10 mg/kg. The point of sequencing TCRbeta in the periphery was to test whether ivuxolimab changed TCR sequence diversity and drove clonal T-cell expansion. Partial responses occurred in three dose-escalation patients, of whom one had hepatocellular carcinoma and two had cutaneous melanoma. In the dose-escalation cohort, roughly four fifths of patients were male, and the mean age was around 60 years, with a range of roughly 20 to 85. Patients were allowed to have had prior anti-PD-1, anti-PD-L1 or anti-CTLA-4 therapy, and around 37% of the dose-escalation patients had previously received checkpoint inhibitors. The investigation overall reported the following: After ivuxolimab, more expanded clones were found on average in CD8+ T cells than in CD4+ T cells. Low levels of normalized T-cell clonal expansion were also seen in some nonresponding patients. Clonal expansion of both CD4+ and CD8+ blood T cells was observed from baseline to week 6 at doses 0.1 to 3.0 mg/kg. In the 0.1-3.0 mg/kg groups, partial responders had among the lowest normalized peripheral clonal expansion, particularly in CD8+ T cells. Which antigens the clonally expanded peripheral T cells were specific for was not determined.

Patients with a history of autoimmune disease or receiving systemic immunosuppression were excluded from the trial. Peripheral blood for TCR sequencing was collected from all dose cohorts at baseline, on cycle 4 day 1, and on cycle 7 day 1. Samples came from an open-label, multicenter, first-in-human phase I dose-escalation trial of ivuxolimab. The trial enrolled adults with locally advanced or metastatic head and neck squamous cell, hepatocellular, melanoma or renal cell carcinoma. Before TCR sequencing, CD4+ T cells and CD8+ T cells from peripheral blood were sorted into separate populations. Genomic DNA was isolated from the sorted cells so that the TCRbeta CDR3 region could be sequenced. The immunoSEQ Assay was used for sequencing of TCRbeta CDR3 regions. TCRdb stores this immuneACCESS table with in-frame sequences only. Part of the clones is absent; in the studies checked, under half of the shortfall reflects unresolved V genes, and no reason is known for the rest. For this sample the table gives more than 70,000 clones, of which 65% to 90% were detected only once. 1.5% to 2.5% of the sample belongs to the ten largest clones.

V is reduced by 2 bases and J by 5 bases, leaving a spacing of 6 bases between them. CDR1 and CDR2 (MGHRA, YSYEKL) derive from the germline V gene. CDR3 length: 13 amino acids, cysteine to phenylalanine. Of all the DNA, just the CDR3 is kept, 39 bases in frame from base 1. Regarding this clone: Its antigen target is currently unknown. Nothing much larger sits one base from this clone, and base qualities are not available.

The chain uses TRBV4-1 and TRBJ1-4; the D segment cannot be called with confidence. This specimen was CD4+ or CD8+ T cells sorted from blood, taken in a trial of the OX40 agonist ivuxolimab. The sequence was obtained from an adult with an advanced solid tumor such as melanoma, head and neck, liver or kidney cancer. The CDR3 protein: CASSQWRNEKLFF. The bases read TGCGCCAGCAGCCAATGGAGAAATGAAAAACTGTTTTTT.